Described below is a single T cell receptor beta chain sequence and its context. The sample is drawn from a study of T cells expressing NK-cell markers. Following a re-call of the 5' RACE reads, TCRdb has one entry per CDR3 protein and lacks DNA. The sample holds about 460,000 distinct CDR3 sequences. This TCR derives from a woman aged 45-60 years in good health. Sequenced: blood T cells: a sorted CD56 or NKG2C T cell subset, CD4+ or CD8+ T cells, or bulk PBMC T cells (not recorded which).

This CDR3 reads CASRLAGVYEQYF. The chain uses TRBV3-1 and TRBJ2-7; TCRdb reports TRBD2, a call that lacks DNA to check it against. CDR1 is LGHDT and CDR2 is YNNKEL in the germline V gene (reference sequence). This CDR3 has 13 amino acids.